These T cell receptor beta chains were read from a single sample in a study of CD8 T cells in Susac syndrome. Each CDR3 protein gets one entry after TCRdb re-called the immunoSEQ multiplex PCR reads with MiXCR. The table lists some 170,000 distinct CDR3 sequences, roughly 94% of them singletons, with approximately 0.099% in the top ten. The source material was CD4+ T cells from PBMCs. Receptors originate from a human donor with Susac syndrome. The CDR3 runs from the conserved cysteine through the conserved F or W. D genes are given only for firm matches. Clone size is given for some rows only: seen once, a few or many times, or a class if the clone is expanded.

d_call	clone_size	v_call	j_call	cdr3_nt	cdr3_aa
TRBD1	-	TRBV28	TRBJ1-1	TGTGCCAGCAGTGTTCTTAATCCGACAGGGTGGAACACTGAAGCTTTCTTT	CASSVLNPTGWNTEAFF
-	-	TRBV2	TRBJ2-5	TGTGCCAGCAGCGAGGACGGGCGATCGGAGGAGGAGACCCAGTACTTC	CASSEDGRSEEETQYF
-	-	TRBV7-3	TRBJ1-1	TGTGCCAGCAGCTCGGGGGGGTCAACCACTGAAGCTTTCTTT	CASSSGGSTTEAFF
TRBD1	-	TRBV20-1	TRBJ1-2	TGCAGTGCTAGAGATCCCGGGACAGGGAACGGCTACACCTTC	CSARDPGTGNGYTF
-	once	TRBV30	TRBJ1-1	TGTGCCTGGATTACGGACAGATCCGACACTGAAGCTTTCTTT	CAWITDRSDTEAFF
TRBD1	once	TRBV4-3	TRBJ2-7	TGCGCCAGCAGCCAAGATATAGGGACAGGGAGCTACGAGCAGTACTTC	CASSQDIGTGSYEQYF
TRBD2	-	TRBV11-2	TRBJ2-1	TGTGCCAGCAGCTCTGAACGGACTAGCGGGACCTACAATGAGCAGTTCTTC	CASSSERTSGTYNEQFF
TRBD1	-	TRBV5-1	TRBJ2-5	TGCGCCAGCAGCCCACGGACAGGGGGCTGGGAGACCCAGTACTTC	CASSPRTGGWETQYF
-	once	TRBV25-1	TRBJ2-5	TGTGCCAGCAGGGAAAGGCGAGAGACCCAGTACTTC	CASRERRETQYF
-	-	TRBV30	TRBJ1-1	TGTGCCTGGAGGAAGGCAGGGAGAAAGAACACTGAAGCTTTCTTT	CAWRKAGRKNTEAFF
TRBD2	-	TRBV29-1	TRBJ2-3	TGCAGCGTTGGACTAGCTACCCGGGATACGCAGTATTTT	CSVGLATRDTQYF
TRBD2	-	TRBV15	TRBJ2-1	TGTGCCACCAGCAGAGATCAAAGCGGGAGACGGCATGAGCAGTTCTTC	CATSRDQSGRRHEQFF
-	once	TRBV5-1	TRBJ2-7	TGCGCCAGCAGCTTGGCAGGACCCTTATCCGGAGAGCAGTACTTC	CASSLAGPLSGEQYF
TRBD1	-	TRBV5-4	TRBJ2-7	TGTGCCAGCAGCGGGACAGGGTGGCCCTACGAGCAGTACTTC	CASSGTGWPYEQYF
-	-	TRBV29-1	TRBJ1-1	TGCAGCGCGGGGGAGGGAACTGAAGCTTTCTTT	CSAGEGTEAFF
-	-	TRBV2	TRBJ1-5	TGTGCCAGCAGTCCCCGCCGGGGTCCGGGGGTTCAGCCCCAGCATTTT	CASSPRRGPGVQPQHF
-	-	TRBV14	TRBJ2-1	TGTGCCAGCAGCCAGACAAGCTCCTACAATGAGCAGTTCTTC	CASSQTSSYNEQFF
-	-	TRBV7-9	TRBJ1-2	TGTGCCAGCAGCAAGACCCCCGCAGCCGCCTTC	CASSKTPAAAF
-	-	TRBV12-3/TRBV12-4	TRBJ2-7	TGTGCCAGCAGTTTGGCACAGGTGAGGGCCGAGCAGTACTTC	CASSLAQVRAEQYF
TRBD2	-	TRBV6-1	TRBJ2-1	TGTGCCAGCCGTGGACTAGCGGGAGGACGTTACAATGAGCAGTTCTTC	CASRGLAGGRYNEQFF
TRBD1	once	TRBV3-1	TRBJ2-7	TGTGCCAGCAGCCAGGACAGGGGGCACTACGAGCAGTACTTC	CASSQDRGHYEQYF
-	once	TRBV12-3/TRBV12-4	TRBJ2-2	TGTGCCAGCAGTTTGGGGGGAAGACCCGGGGAGCTGTTTTTT	CASSLGGRPGELFF
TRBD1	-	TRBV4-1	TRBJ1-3	TGCGCCAGCAGCCGACAGGGGCTGAGCTCTGGAAACACCATATATTTT	CASSRQGLSSGNTIYF
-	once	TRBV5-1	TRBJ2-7	TGCGCCAGCAGCTTGGTAGCTTCATACTACGAGCAGTACTTC	CASSLVASYYEQYF
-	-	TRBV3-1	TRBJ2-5	TGTGCCAGCAGCCAAGATCGGGGGAGGCAGACCCAGTACTTC	CASSQDRGRQTQYF
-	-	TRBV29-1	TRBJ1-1	TGCAGCGTTGAAGAAGGGGGGGGCCGAAGGACTGAAGCTTTCTTT	CSVEEGGGRRTEAFF
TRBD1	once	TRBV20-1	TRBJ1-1	TGCAGTGCTAGAGTGGCTGGGGGGACAGGGGAAACTGAAGCTTTCTTT	CSARVAGGTGETEAFF
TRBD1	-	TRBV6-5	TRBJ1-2	TGTGCCAGCAGGCCCGGGACAGGGCTTGGCTACACCTTC	CASRPGTGLGYTF
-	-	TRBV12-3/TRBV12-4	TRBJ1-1	TGTGCCAGCAGTTTGGGACGGGCTGAAGCTTTCTTT	CASSLGRAEAFF
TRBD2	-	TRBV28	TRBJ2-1	TGTGCCAGCAGTCTTCTTCTTTGGACTAGCGGGAACAATGAGCAGTTCTTC	CASSLLLWTSGNNEQFF
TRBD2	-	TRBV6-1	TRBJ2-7	TGTGCCAGCAGTAAAACTAGCGGGAGGCCTCCTTTAGAGCAGTACTTC	CASSKTSGRPPLEQYF
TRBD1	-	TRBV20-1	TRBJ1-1	TGCAGTGCTAGAGATTTTCAGCGGGGACAGGGAAACACTGAAGCTTTCTTT	CSARDFQRGQGNTEAFF
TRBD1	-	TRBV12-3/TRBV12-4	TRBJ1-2	TGTGCCAGCAGTTTAGGTTCAGGGGGCAGTTATGGCTACACCTTC	CASSLGSGGSYGYTF
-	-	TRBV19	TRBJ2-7	TGTGCCAGTAGTCTCCGGCCGTACTACGAGCAGTACTTC	CASSLRPYYEQYF
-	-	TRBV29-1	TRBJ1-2	TGCAGCGCAGGGACGGACTATGGCTACACCTTC	CSAGTDYGYTF
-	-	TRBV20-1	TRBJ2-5	TGCAGTGCTACGGCGCCGGACCAAGAGACCCAGTACTTC	CSATAPDQETQYF
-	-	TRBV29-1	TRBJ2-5	TGCAGCGTTGATGTAAGCGGTGGAGAGACCCAGTACTTC	CSVDVSGGETQYF
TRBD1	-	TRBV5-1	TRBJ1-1	TGCGCCAGTGCGACAGGGCTGAACACTGAAGCTTTCTTT	CASATGLNTEAFF
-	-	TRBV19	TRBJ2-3	TGTGCCGCTCGGGACGGGGGCACAGATACGCAGTATTTT	CAARDGGTDTQYF
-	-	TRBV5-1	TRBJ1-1	TGCGCCAGCAGCTTTGGGGGACGGGCGAACACTGAAGCTTTCTTT	CASSFGGRANTEAFF
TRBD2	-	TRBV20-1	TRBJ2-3	TGCAGTGCTAGAGTGGCGGGGGGATACCCGCACTATTTT	CSARVAGGYPHYF
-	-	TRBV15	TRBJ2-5	TGTGCCACCAGAGACAACGGAGAGACCCAGTACTTC	CATRDNGETQYF
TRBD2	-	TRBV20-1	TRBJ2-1	TGCAGTGCTAGATTTGTCGGGAGGGTATACAATGAGCAGTTCTTC	CSARFVGRVYNEQFF
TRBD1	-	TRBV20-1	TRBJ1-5	TGCAGTGCTATCGACAGGGGAGGGCAGCCCCAGCATTTT	CSAIDRGGQPQHF
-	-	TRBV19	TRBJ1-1	TGTGCCAGTAGTATTTTGGAAAGGGGCACTGAAGCTTTCTTT	CASSILERGTEAFF
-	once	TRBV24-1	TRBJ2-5	TGTGCCACCAACAGAGAGACCCAGTACTTC	CATNRETQYF
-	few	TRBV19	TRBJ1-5	TGTGCCAGTAGTATCGGGGGGACAAATCAGCCCCAGCATTTT	CASSIGGTNQPQHF
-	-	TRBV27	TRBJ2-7	TGTGCCAGCAGTCTCTTGCCAGGGGGGTACTACGAGCAGTACTTC	CASSLLPGGYYEQYF
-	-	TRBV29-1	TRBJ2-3	TGCAGCTCTAGGGTCGTTTCTACAGATACGCAGTATTTT	CSSRVVSTDTQYF
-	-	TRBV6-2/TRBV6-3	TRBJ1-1	TGTGCCAGCAGACTACCGGGGGGCCTGAACACTGAAGCTTTCTTT	CASRLPGGLNTEAFF
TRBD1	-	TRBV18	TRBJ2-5	TGTGCCAGCTCACCCACGGGACAGGGGGCAGCAAGTACCCAGTACTTC	CASSPTGQGAASTQYF
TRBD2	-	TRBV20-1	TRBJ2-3	TGCAGTACTCTGACTAGCGGGAGGACAGATACGCAGTATTTT	CSTLTSGRTDTQYF
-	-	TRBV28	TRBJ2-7	TGTGCCAGCAGACGTAGCGGAGAAATCTCCTACGAGCAGTACTTC	CASRRSGEISYEQYF
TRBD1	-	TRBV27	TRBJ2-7	TGTGCCAGTGCAGGGGGCCGGTCCTACGAGCAGTACTTC	CASAGGRSYEQYF
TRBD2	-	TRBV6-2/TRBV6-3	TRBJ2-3	TGTGCCAGCAGTTACGCCACACCTGGGACTAGCGGAATCACAGATACGCAGTATTTT	CASSYATPGTSGITDTQYF
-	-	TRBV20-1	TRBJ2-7	TGCAGTGCTAGTAGGCAGGATTACGAGCAGTACTTC	CSASRQDYEQYF
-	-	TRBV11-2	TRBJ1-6	TGTGCCAGCAGCTTAACCAGGGGTAATTCACCCCTCCACTTT	CASSLTRGNSPLHF
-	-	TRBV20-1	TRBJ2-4	TGCAGTGCTAGGTACCCAGCCAAAAACATTCAGTACTTC	CSARYPAKNIQYF